These 22 T cell receptor beta chains were sequenced from one sample in a study of control samples from healthy donors and cancer patients (dated by TCRdb to about 2020). Library construction relied on the immunoSEQ multiplex PCR assay. TCRdb carries this immuneACCESS record with in-frame sequences only. Its versions omit some clonotypes, under half of them owing to an unresolved V gene in the studies checked, with the rest unexplained. For this sample the table gives 60,000 to 95,000 clones, of which under 90% were detected only once. In total, the top ten clones hold roughly a tenth of the sample. Sequencing used PBMCs. All receptors derive from a woman between 45 and 65 years old with colorectal cancer.

This chain links TRBV12-5 with TRBJ2-7, with 11 bases aligning to TRBD2. The CDR3 has 17 amino acids. CDR1 is LGHNT and CDR2 is FRNRAP in the germline V gene. Trimming at V came to 0 bases and at J to 4 bases, leaving 8 bases not matched to a gene. The CDR3 sequence is CASGLVSTSGGLYEQYV. The CDR3 region has the DNA TGTGCTAGTGGTTTGGTATCAACTAGCGGGGGACTGTACGAGCAGTACGTC.

CDR3 protein: CASSLDMSSTIYF. The CDR3 DNA reads TGTGCCAGCAGTTTGGACATGAGTAGCACCATATATTTT. The genes are TRBV28 and TRBJ1-3, with D perhaps matching TRBD1 (5 bases). Looked up from germline, CDR1 is MDHEN and CDR2 is SYDVKM. The CDR3 has 13 amino acids. Trimming removed 3 bases from V and 9 bases from J, with 12 bases in between.

This clone was observed a single time. This chain uses TRBV28 with TRBJ1-2; D not resolved. In germline, CDR1 is MDHEN, CDR2 SYDVKM. The CDR3 extends over 14 amino acids. V lost 5 bases and J 0 bases, leaving 10 bases between the germline ends. DNA of the CDR3: TGTGCCAGCAGTCCTTTGGGGACTAACTATGGCTACACCTTC. It yields the protein CASSPLGTNYGYTF.

This clone showed up just a few times. The CDR3 sequence: CSASGDFNSPLHF. The DNA for the CDR3 is TGCAGTGCTAGTGGGGACTTTAATTCACCCCTCCACTTT. The V and J genes are TRBV20-1 and TRBJ1-6, with D maybe TRBD1 (5 bases). Trimming removed 3 bases at V and 6 bases at J, with 9 bases between. The CDR3 totals 13 residues. Germline V CDR1 and CDR2: DFQATT, SNEGSKA (reference sequence).

V usage is TRBV6-2 or TRBV6-3 and J usage is TRBJ1-1; D uncertain. Per the germline V gene, CDR1 is MNHEY and CDR2 is SVGEGT. Trimming shortened V by 3 bases and J by 5 bases, and 10 bases separated the two germline ends. The CDR3 loop spans 13 amino acids. CDR3 sequence: CASSYVGGTEAFF. The CDR3 DNA reads as TGTGCCAGCAGTTATGTAGGAGGGACTGAAGCTTTCTTT.

The CDR3 nucleotides are TGTGCCACCAGCAGAGGGCTAACGGAGTATAGCAATCAGCCCCAGCATTTT. Its translation is CATSRGLTEYSNQPQHF. This chain links TRBV15 with TRBJ1-5; D ambiguous. Trimming shortened V by 1 base and J by 0 bases, and 13 bases separated the two germline ends. The CDR3 covers 17 residues. CDR1 and CDR2 (germline): LNHNV, YYDKDF (reference sequence).

The chain links TRBV29-1 to TRBJ1-4, with 8 positions matching TRBD1. Looked up from germline, CDR1 is SQVTM and CDR2 is ANQGSEA. The V and J ends lost 4 bases and 7 bases, in that order; junction bases with no gene match: 14. The CDR3 runs to 16 residues. CDR3 in amino acids: CSVGRQGLGGGEKLFF. CDR3 bases: TGCAGCGTTGGGAGACAGGGGTTAGGTGGTGGTGAAAAACTGTTTTTT.

This clone was detected only once. V gene TRBV21-1 combines with J gene TRBJ2-1; the table assigns TRBD1, which was not confirmed against the DNA. TRBV21-1 is classified as a pseudogene. The length of the CDR3 is 15 residues. The CDR3 reads CASSITGEPYNEQFF. The CDR3 coding sequence is TGTGCCAGCAGCATAACAGGGGAGCCCTACAATGAGCAGTTCTTC.

In DNA, the CDR3 is TGTGCCAGCAGTTACCACGACAGGGGGGGAACTGAAGCTTTCTTT. The encoded protein is CASSYHDRGGTEAFF. The chain couples TRBV6-5 to TRBJ1-1, with 9 bases fitting TRBD1. The junction had 6 bases not matched to a gene; V was cut back by 2 bases and J by 5 bases. The germline V gene encodes CDR1 MNHEY and CDR2 SVGAGI. The CDR3 is made up of 15 amino acids.

A single count supports this clone. The gene calls are TRBV21-1 and TRBJ2-7. TRBV21-1 represents a pseudogene. The CDR3 spans 20 residues. CDR3: CASSKARGIGQARGSYEQYV. CDR3 DNA sequence: TGTGCCAGCAGCAAAGCGCGGGGGATAGGACAGGCAAGGGGCTCCTACGAGCAGTACGTC.

This rearrangement joins TRBV28 to TRBJ2-7; 14 bases are a match to TRBD2. J gave up 7 bases and V 6 bases, and 11 bases lay outside the gene matches. The length of the CDR3 is 16 residues. In germline, CDR1 is MDHEN, CDR2 SYDVKM. CDR3 in amino acids: CASRDGLAGGRGEQYV. The CDR3 nucleotides read TGTGCCAGCAGGGATGGACTAGCGGGGGGAAGAGGGGAGCAGTACGTC.

The chain combines TRBV2 with TRBJ1-2; maybe TRBD1 (6 bases). This CDR3 has 12 amino acids. Germline V gives CDR1 SNHLY, CDR2 FYNNEI. Trimming took off 8 bases at V and 2 bases at J, with 9 bases between the two ends. The CDR3 DNA is TGTGCCAGCCAGACAGGAAACTATGGCTACACCTTC. Translated, it gives CASQTGNYGYTF.

J is TRBJ1-5 and V is TRBV4-1; a weak D match, TRBD1 (6 bases). CDR3 length: 15 residues. Germline lookup yields CDR1 MGHRA and CDR2 YSYEKL. Between the trimmed V and J ends, which lost 1 base and 6 bases, there was a span of 13 bases. In DNA form, the CDR3 reads TGCGCCAGCAGCCAAGCAGAAGGGGGACTTCAGCCCCAGCATTTT. The encoded protein is CASSQAEGGLQPQHF.

The V and J genes are TRBV5-1 and TRBJ2-1; 16 bases fit TRBD2. The CDR3 extends over 17 amino acids. Germline CDR1 reads SGHRS; CDR2 reads YFSETQ. Unmatched junction bases numbered 8, after V lost 4 bases and J lost 7 bases. Here the CDR3 DNA reads TGCGCCAGCAGCGCCGGGACTAGCGGGGGGGCGTGGAATGAGCAGTTCTTC. Amino acid sequence: CASSAGTSGGAWNEQFF.

The CDR3 coding sequence is TGCAGTGCTAGCCAGGGCGGCTACACCTTC. Its translation: CSASQGGYTF. The chain carries TRBV20-1 and TRBJ1-2; possibly TRBD1 for D (5 bases). V dropped 3 bases and J dropped 8 bases, with 7 bases sitting between them. The CDR3 contains 10 residues. Germline values: CDR1 DFQATT, CDR2 SNEGSKA (reference sequence).

The chain couples TRBV3-1 (or the pseudogene TRBV3-2) to TRBJ1-2; TRBD1 aligns across 10 bases. V shed 4 bases, J shed 1 base, and the junction held 6 bases outside the gene matches. From germline, CDR1 is LGHDT and CDR2 YNNKEL (reference sequence). CDR3 size: 16 residues. CDR3 DNA sequence: TGTGCCAGCAGCCGACAGACAGGGGGCAATAACTATGGCTACACCTTC. Translated, it gives CASSRQTGGNNYGYTF.

V usage is TRBV14 and J usage is TRBJ1-4; D gene uncertain. The V and J ends lost 3 bases and 5 bases respectively, with 7 bases between them. The germline CDR1 and CDR2 sequences are SGHDN and FVKESK. CDR3 size: 13 residues. The CDR3 bases are TGTGCCAGCAGCCACAGACCGAATGAAAAACTGTTTTTT. It is translated as CASSHRPNEKLFF.

V gene TRBV7-8 combines with J gene TRBJ2-1, with TRBD1 as a possible D gene (6 bases). Trimming removed 5 bases at V and 4 bases at J, with 12 bases between. The CDR3 length is 14 residues. Germline V lookup: CDR1 SGHVS, CDR2 FQNEAQ. CDR3 coding DNA: TGTGCCAGCAGCGCCCGGGACATTTACAATGAGCAGTTCTTC. It translates to CASSARDIYNEQFF.

This sequence joins TRBV28 and TRBJ2-7; TRBD1 agrees at 7 bases. The CDR3 is made up of 15 amino acids. CDR1 and CDR2 from the germline V gene are MDHEN and SYDVKM. Germline trimming cut 2 bases from V and 2 bases from J; bases unmatched to any gene: 6. Here the CDR3 DNA reads TGTGCCAGCAGTTTAGACAGGGTGCCCCCCTACGAGCAGTACGTC. This gives the protein CASSLDRVPPYEQYV.

V usage is TRBV23-1 and J usage is TRBJ2-7; TRBD1 is a possible D gene (6 bases). TRBV23-1 carries the ORF label, with uncertain function. Trimming removed 7 bases from V and 5 bases from J, with 15 bases in between. The CDR3 consists of 13 residues. CDR3 region: CASNPDRPNEQYV. The DNA of the CDR3 is TGCGCCAGCAACCCGGACAGACCTAACGAGCAGTACGTC.

V gene TRBV10-3 combines with J gene TRBJ2-3, with 7 positions matching TRBD1. The CDR3 extends over 16 amino acids. Germline-derived CDR1 and CDR2 are ENHRY and SYGVKD. V lost 5 bases and J lost 0; bases outside the gene matches: 8. This chain's CDR3 is CAISPGQTTSTDTQYF. In nucleotides, the CDR3 is TGTGCCATCAGTCCGGGACAGACTACTAGCACAGATACGCAGTATTTT.

The genes are TRBV28 and TRBJ2-7; D is possibly TRBD1 (5 bases). This CDR3 region has 16 residues. The germline CDR1 and CDR2 sequences are MDHEN and SYDVKM. The germline V and J ends were trimmed by 4 bases and 1 base, with 17 bases remaining between them. CDR3 in amino acids: CASSSSASGQSYEQYV. CDR3 bases: TGTGCCAGCAGTTCCTCGGCCTCAGGGCAGTCCTACGAGCAGTACGTC.